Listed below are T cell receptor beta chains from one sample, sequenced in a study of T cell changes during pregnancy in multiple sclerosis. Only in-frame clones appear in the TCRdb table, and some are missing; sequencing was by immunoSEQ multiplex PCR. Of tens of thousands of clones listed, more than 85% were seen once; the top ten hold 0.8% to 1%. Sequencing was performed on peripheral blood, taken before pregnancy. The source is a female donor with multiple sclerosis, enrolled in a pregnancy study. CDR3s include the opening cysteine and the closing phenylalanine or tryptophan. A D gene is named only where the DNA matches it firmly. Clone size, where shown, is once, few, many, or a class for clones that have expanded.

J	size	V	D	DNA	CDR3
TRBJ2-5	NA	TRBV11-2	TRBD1	TGTGCCAGCAGCCGGACAGGGTCGGGAGAGACCCAGTACTTC	CASSRTGSGETQYF
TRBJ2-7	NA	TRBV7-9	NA	TGTGCCAGCAGTTCCGGGCGGGGCTACGAGCAGTACTTC	CASSSGRGYEQYF
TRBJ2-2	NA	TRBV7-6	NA	TGTGCCAGCAGTCACCCCGGCGGGCTGGACACCGGGGAGCTGTTTTTT	CASSHPGGLDTGELFF
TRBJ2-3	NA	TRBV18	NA	TGTGCCAGCTCACCCCCAGCGGGTCTTAGCACAGATACGCAGTATTTT	CASSPPAGLSTDTQYF
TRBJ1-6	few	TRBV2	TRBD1	TGTGCCAGCAGTAAGGGACAGGGAGATTCACCCCTCCACTTT	CASSKGQGDSPLHF
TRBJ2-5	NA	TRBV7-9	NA	TGTGCCAGCAGACTGACAGAAGGTAAAGAGACCCAGTACTTC	CASRLTEGKETQYF
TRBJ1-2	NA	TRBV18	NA	TGTGCCAGCTCACCCCTGGGGGGGGTAGGGAGCTATGGCTACACCTTC	CASSPLGGVGSYGYTF
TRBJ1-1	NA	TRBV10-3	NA	TGTGCCACCGTCGGCACCGGCGGGAACACTGAAGCTTTCTTT	CATVGTGGNTEAFF
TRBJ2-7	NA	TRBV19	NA	TGTGCCAGTTCAGGGTCCTACGAGCAGTACTTC	CASSGSYEQYF
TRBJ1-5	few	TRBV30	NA	TGTGCCTGGAGTGCCTCTAACATTGGTCTAGGTCAGCCCCAGCATTTT	CAWSASNIGLGQPQHF
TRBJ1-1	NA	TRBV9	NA	TGTGCCAGCAGCCCTATCGGGACACCCACTGAAGCTTTCTTT	CASSPIGTPTEAFF
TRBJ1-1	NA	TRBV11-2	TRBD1	TGTGCCAGCAGCTTAACCCTGGACAGGATCAACACTGAAGCTTTCTTT	CASSLTLDRINTEAFF
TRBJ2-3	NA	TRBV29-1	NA	TGCAGCGTTAACGCCTACGGCCCCTTTAGCATGGATACGCAGTATTTT	CSVNAYGPFSMDTQYF
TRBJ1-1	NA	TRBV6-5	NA	TGTGCCAGCAGTACCAGGGGTGCGAACACTGAAGCTTTCTTT	CASSTRGANTEAFF